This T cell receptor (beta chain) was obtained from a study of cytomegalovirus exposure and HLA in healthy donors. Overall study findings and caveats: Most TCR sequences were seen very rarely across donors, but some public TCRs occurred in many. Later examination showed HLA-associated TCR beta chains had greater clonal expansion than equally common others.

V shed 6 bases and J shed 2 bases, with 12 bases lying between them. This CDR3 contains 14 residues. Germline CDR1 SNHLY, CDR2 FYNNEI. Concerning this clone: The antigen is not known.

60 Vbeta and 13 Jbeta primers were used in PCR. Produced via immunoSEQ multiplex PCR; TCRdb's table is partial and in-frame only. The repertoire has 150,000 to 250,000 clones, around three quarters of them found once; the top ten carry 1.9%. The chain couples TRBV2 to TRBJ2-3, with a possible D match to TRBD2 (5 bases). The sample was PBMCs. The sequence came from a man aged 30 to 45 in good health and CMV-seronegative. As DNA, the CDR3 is TGTGCCAGCAGGAAGGTCCTAGCCACAGATACGCAGTATTTT. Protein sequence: CASRKVLATDTQYF. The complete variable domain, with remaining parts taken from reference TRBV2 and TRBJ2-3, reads EPEVTQTPSHQVTQMGQEVILRCVPISNHLYFYWYRQILGQKVEFLVSFYNNEISEKSEIFDDQFSVERPDGSNFTLKIRSTKLEDSAMYFCASRKVLATDTQYFGPGTRLTVL.